This T cell receptor beta chain was obtained from a study of blood T cell repertoires in COVID-19. Study information: The United States, Italy and Spain supplied acute and convalescent COVID-19 samples. T cells, B-cell-depleted T cells, or PBMCs supplied cDNA or gDNA.

V lost 3 bases to trimming and J lost 5 bases, with 17 bases between them. Germline V lookup: CDR1 DFQATT, CDR2 SNEGSKA (reference sequence). CDR3 size: 16 residues. Per the study methods: The assay estimated nucleated cells by amplifying reference gene primers. The protocol was immunoSEQ multiplex PCR, while the TCRdb copy is restricted to in-frame clones and leaves out a portion. V and J calls and clone size are given by that table; D and trimming were obtained from the DNA. The sample lists 140,000 to 150,000 clones; 85% to 90% were seen once. The specimen was peripheral blood. The chain is built from TRBV20-1 and TRBJ1-6, with a tentative D call TRBD1 (5 bases). This clonotype was obtained from a human donor in a cohort sampled during active COVID-19. The CDR3 DNA reads TGCAGTGCTAGTTTTCGGGGGGGAGCCGATAATTCACCCCTCCACTTT. Its protein is CSASFRGGADNSPLHF.